These T cell receptor beta chains were read from a single sample in a study of T cells after yellow fever vaccination. TCRdb used MiXCR to reprocess the 5' RACE reads, holding one entry per CDR3 protein. Of hundreds of thousands of distinct CDR3 sequences in the sample, around 21% were seen once. Sequences were derived from PBMCs, sampled 15 days after the yellow fever booster vaccination. All receptors derive from a man aged 25-40 years who received the YFV17D yellow fever vaccine. Both conserved end residues are part of each CDR3. Each record gives: clone size, V gene, D gene, J gene, CDR3 protein, CDR3 DNA. A D gene is named only where the DNA matches it firmly. Some rows have no size entry. The others give once, few or many, or a class for an expanded clone.

few	TRBV29-1	TRBD2	TRBJ2-4	CSALGGVGGNIQYF	TGCAGCGCATTGGGAGGGGTGGGCGGAAACATTCAGTACTTC
few	TRBV3-1	.	TRBJ2-4	CASSQEGAGPLKNIQYF	TGTGCCAGCAGCCAAGAAGGAGCAGGTCCCCTCAAAAACATTCAGTACTTC
few	TRBV5-1	TRBD2	TRBJ2-5	CASSLFGVWREPRETQYF	TGCGCCAGCAGCTTGTTTGGGGTTTGGCGGGAGCCTCGAGAGACCCAGTACTTC
few	TRBV28	TRBD2	TRBJ2-7	CASSIAGGLLEQYF	TGTGCCAGCAGTATAGCGGGAGGTCTGTTAGAGCAGTACTTC
.	TRBV5-1	.	TRBJ2-1	CASSSVGEYNEQFF	TGCGCCAGCAGTTCGGTAGGAGAATACAATGAGCAGTTCTTC
.	TRBV19	TRBD2	TRBJ2-1	CASSRGSSGWGDEQFF	TGTGCCAGTAGTAGGGGGAGTAGCGGGTGGGGCGATGAGCAGTTCTTC
.	TRBV7-8	.	TRBJ2-5	CASSFPGEDTQETQYF	TGTGCCAGCAGCTTCCCGGGGGAGGACACACAAGAGACCCAGTACTTC
.	TRBV9	TRBD2	TRBJ2-1	CASSVDRPSGRLNEQFF	TGTGCCAGCAGCGTAGATCGGCCTAGCGGGAGACTCAATGAGCAGTTCTTC
.	TRBV7-2	.	TRBJ2-1	CASSLEWGRGGSEQFF	TGTGCCAGCAGCTTAGAGTGGGGAAGAGGGGGGAGTGAGCAGTTCTTC
few	TRBV6-5	.	TRBJ2-7	CASSYSHVGTRLTYEQYF	TGTGCCAGCAGTTACTCTCATGTGGGTACGAGGCTAACCTACGAGCAGTACTTC
few	TRBV29-1	.	TRBJ2-5	CSVVGLETQYF	TGCAGCGTTGTTGGTTTGGAGACCCAGTACTTC
many	TRBV27	.	TRBJ2-7	CASSLGTPSYEQYF	TGTGCCAGCAGTTTAGGGACACCTTCCTACGAGCAGTACTTC
few	TRBV20-1	.	TRBJ1-1	CSAPRGRKNTEAFF	TGCAGTGCTCCCCGGGGACGGAAGAACACTGAAGCTTTCTTT
.	TRBV20-1	TRBD2	TRBJ2-5	CSAFSGGGEGTQYF	TGCAGTGCCTTTAGCGGGGGAGGAGAGGGGACCCAGTACTTC
.	TRBV20-1	TRBD2	TRBJ2-5	CSARGSGRRETQYF	TGCAGTGCTAGAGGGAGCGGGAGGAGAGAGACCCAGTACTTC
.	TRBV20-1	.	TRBJ2-7	CSASDSGGPSGTYEQYF	TGCAGTGCTAGTGACAGCGGAGGCCCCTCGGGAACCTACGAGCAGTACTTC
few	TRBV5-1	.	TRBJ2-2	CASSFKPNTGELFF	TGCGCCAGCAGCTTTAAACCGAACACCGGGGAGCTGTTTTTT
.	TRBV10-3	.	TRBJ2-7	CAIGRGVADYEQYF	TGTGCCATCGGGCGAGGGGTAGCGGACTACGAGCAGTACTTC
few	TRBV20-1	.	TRBJ2-1	CSAWQGVSNEQFF	TGCAGTGCGTGGCAGGGTGTCAGCAATGAGCAGTTCTTC
few	TRBV27	.	TRBJ2-6	CAIRGRGANVLTF	TGTGCCATCAGGGGCCGAGGGGCCAACGTCCTGACTTTC
.	TRBV20-1	.	TRBJ1-1	CSARVVWDLGKAFF	TGCAGTGCTAGAGTTGTTTGGGACCTGGGAAAAGCTTTCTTT
.	TRBV29-1	TRBD2	TRBJ2-7	CSVLAGEALYEQYF	TGCAGCGTATTAGCGGGAGAGGCCCTCTACGAGCAGTACTTC
.	TRBV5-1	.	TRBJ2-3	CASSSRGNTDTQYF	TGCGCCAGTTCGAGCCGAGGGAACACAGATACGCAGTATTTT
many	TRBV12-3/TRBV12-4	.	TRBJ1-4	CASSLRATNEKLFF	TGTGCCAGCAGCTTGCGGGCAACTAATGAAAAACTGTTTTTT
.	TRBV12-3/TRBV12-4	TRBD1	TRBJ1-2	CASSPGQELDYTF	TGTGCCAGCAGCCCCGGACAGGAGTTAGACTACACCTTC
.	TRBV18	.	TRBJ2-5	CASSQDGGNQETQYF	TGTGCCAGCTCCCAGGACGGAGGCAACCAAGAGACCCAGTACTTC
few	TRBV3-1	TRBD2	TRBJ2-1	CASSGMAGGYNEQFF	TGTGCCAGCTCGGGGATGGCGGGAGGTTACAATGAGCAGTTCTTC
.	TRBV20-1	.	TRBJ2-1	CSARGPFGVIDEQFF	TGCAGTGCTAGAGGCCCGTTCGGAGTGATCGATGAGCAGTTCTTC
.	TRBV29-1	.	TRBJ2-5	CSVREQAQYF	TGCAGCGTTCGGGAACAGGCCCAGTACTTC
.	TRBV20-1	.	TRBJ2-5	CSALSGTVKETQYF	TGCAGTGCTCTTAGTGGTACAGTGAAAGAGACCCAGTACTTC
few	TRBV6-2/TRBV6-3	TRBD1	TRBJ2-7	CATQTPGQYYEQYF	TGTGCCACCCAAACACCGGGACAGTACTACGAGCAGTACTTC
few	TRBV6-5	.	TRBJ1-2	CASSLTANYGYTF	TGTGCCAGCAGCTTAACAGCTAACTATGGCTACACCTTC
once	TRBV5-4	.	TRBJ2-1	CASSVGGAPNQFF	TGTGCCAGCAGCGTCGGAGGGGCCCCCAATCAGTTCTTC
.	TRBV20-1	.	TRBJ2-3	CSATRGTSTDTQYF	TGCAGTGCTACTCGCGGTACTAGCACAGATACGCAGTATTTT
.	TRBV12-3/TRBV12-4	TRBD1	TRBJ2-5	CASRTTGVETQYF	TGTGCCAGCAGAACGACAGGGGTGGAGACCCAGTACTTC
.	TRBV10-3	.	TRBJ1-2	CAISVMGRVGYTF	TGTGCCATCAGTGTTATGGGGCGAGTTGGCTACACCTTC
few	TRBV7-2	.	TRBJ2-7	CASSLAGLIYEQYF	TGTGCCAGCAGCTTGGCCGGCCTAATCTACGAGCAGTACTTC
.	TRBV5-1	.	TRBJ2-2	CASSSYSANTGELFF	TGCGCCAGCAGCTCCTACAGCGCGAACACCGGGGAGCTGTTTTTT
.	TRBV5-8	.	TRBJ2-7	CASSPREGGRDEQYF	TGTGCCAGCAGCCCACGAGAAGGGGGTCGTGACGAGCAGTACTTC
.	TRBV7-9	.	TRBJ2-1	CASSLLGVSYNEQFF	TGTGCCAGCAGCTTATTGGGGGTCTCCTACAATGAGCAGTTCTTC
.	TRBV15	.	TRBJ2-1	CATSRVFQEIPYNEQFF	TGTGCCACCAGCAGGGTATTCCAGGAGATTCCGTACAATGAGCAGTTCTTC
few	TRBV10-3	.	TRBJ1-2	CAISESLNGYTF	TGTGCCATCAGTGAAAGTCTGAATGGCTACACCTTC
few	TRBV11-2	TRBD2	TRBJ2-1	CASRSGTSGRAPYNEQFF	TGTGCCAGCAGATCAGGGACTAGCGGGAGGGCCCCCTACAATGAGCAGTTCTTC
few	TRBV3-1	.	TRBJ2-3	CASSQDIGTDTQYF	TGTGCCAGCAGCCAAGATATAGGCACAGATACGCAGTATTTT
.	TRBV25-1	TRBD2	TRBJ2-5	CASRRMGGETQYF	TGTGCCAGCAGAAGAATGGGGGGGGAGACCCAGTACTTC
.	TRBV20-1	TRBD1	TRBJ2-7	CSASGQGPYEQYF	TGCAGTGCCTCAGGACAGGGCCCCTACGAGCAGTACTTC
.	TRBV12-3/TRBV12-4	.	TRBJ2-7	CASSFTLGGDQQYF	TGTGCCAGCAGTTTTACCTTGGGAGGAGACCAGCAGTACTTC
few	TRBV5-1	.	TRBJ1-1	CASSLVVGSEAFF	TGCGCCAGCAGCTTGGTGGTTGGGTCTGAAGCTTTCTTT
.	TRBV18	TRBD2	TRBJ2-1	CASSPQREGSYNEQFF	TGTGCCAGCTCACCGCAGCGGGAGGGTTCCTACAATGAGCAGTTCTTC
.	TRBV20-1	.	TRBJ2-1	CSAAGGPLYNEQFF	TGCAGTGCAGCTGGGGGCCCGCTTTACAATGAGCAGTTCTTC
few	TRBV2	.	TRBJ2-6	CASIAGANVLTF	TGTGCCAGCATTGCTGGGGCCAACGTCCTGACTTTC
few	TRBV18	TRBD1	TRBJ1-2	CASSQTTGTNVDGYTF	TGTGCCAGCTCACAGACGACAGGGACCAATGTGGATGGCTACACCTTC
few	TRBV5-1	.	TRBJ2-1	CASSSGTASSYNEQFF	TGCGCCAGCAGCTCCGGGACGGCGAGCTCCTACAATGAGCAGTTCTTC
few	TRBV7-9	TRBD2	TRBJ2-5	CASSLGPGGTQYF	TGTGCCAGCAGCTTAGGTCCGGGGGGGACCCAGTACTTC
few	TRBV6-2/TRBV6-3	.	TRBJ2-7	CASIPSSPEPYEQYF	TGTGCCAGCATTCCCAGCAGTCCAGAGCCCTACGAGCAGTACTTC
few	TRBV18	.	TRBJ2-5	CASSPAGNQETQYF	TGTGCCAGCTCACCCGCGGGGAACCAAGAGACCCAGTACTTC
few	TRBV30	.	TRBJ1-2	CAWSLSGGRGYGYIF	TGTGCCTGGAGTTTGTCGGGGGGGCGCGGGTATGGCTACATCTTC
few	TRBV29-1	.	TRBJ1-1	CSVDPSNTEAFF	TGCAGCGTTGACCCCTCGAACACTGAAGCTTTCTTT
.	TRBV10-3	TRBD2	TRBJ2-1	CAISVLAVTNEQFF	TGTGCCATCAGTGTACTAGCGGTCACCAATGAGCAGTTCTTC